A single sample is the source of the 19 T cell receptor beta chains below, sequenced in a study of cytomegalovirus exposure and HLA in healthy donors. The primer mix had 60 Vbeta and 13 Jbeta primers. Data came from immunoSEQ multiplex PCR; TCRdb stores just in-frame clones and leaves some out. The repertoire consists of about 130,000 clones, with 75% to 85% occurring once and the leading ten covering 8.9%. The specimen was PBMCs. The receptors derive from a man aged 25-45 years in good health and CMV-seropositive.

V gene TRBV19 combines with J gene TRBJ1-1; 12 bases are a match to TRBD1. The CDR3 has 15 residues. Trimming took 4 bases from V and 4 from J; bases not matched to a gene: 4. CDR1 and CDR2 (germline): LNHDA, SQIVND (reference sequence). This CDR3 is CASSTGTGGLTEAFF. The DNA for the CDR3 is TGTGCCAGTAGTACCGGGACAGGGGGCCTCACTGAAGCTTTCTTT.

The V and J genes are TRBV18 and TRBJ1-1, with D perhaps matching TRBD1 (6 bases). The V gene's germline CDR1 is KGHSH and CDR2 LQKENI. Trimming stripped 0 bases from V and 1 base from J, with 9 bases between. CDR3 length: 15 residues. CDR3 region: CASSPPTGKNTEAFF. DNA of the CDR3: TGTGCCAGCTCACCACCTACAGGGAAGAACACTGAAGCTTTCTTT.

The chain has TRBV23-1 and TRBJ2-3; D unclear. TRBV23-1 is an ORF, and what it does is uncertain. Trimming cost V 0 bases and J 0 bases, with 10 bases left between them. This CDR3 is 16 amino acids long. The CDR3 coding sequence is TGCGCCAGCAGTCAATCGGGCAGCCGCAGCACAGATACGCAGTATTTT. Its protein product is CASSQSGSRSTDTQYF.

The chain has TRBV7-8 and TRBJ2-4; 9 bases align to TRBD1. V lost 5 bases, J lost 0 bases, and 11 bases stayed unmatched. Germline CDR1 is SGHVS and CDR2 is FQNEAQ. The CDR3 has 18 amino acids. This chain's CDR3 is CASSPRQGGGLAKNIQYF. The CDR3 bases are TGTGCCAGCAGCCCCCGACAGGGGGGGGGTTTAGCCAAAAACATTCAGTACTTC.

The chain carries TRBV29-1 and TRBJ2-3, with a weak D call TRBD1 (6 bases). Trimming removed 4 bases at V and 1 base at J, with 18 bases between. The CDR3 has 16 amino acids. Germline V gene lookup returns CDR1 SQVTM and CDR2 ANQGSEA. The CDR3 nucleotides are TGCAGCGTTGGAGGGGGACGGGGTGCTCGCACAGATACGCAGTATTTT. Translation gives CSVGGGRGARTDTQYF.

The chain links TRBV19 to TRBJ1-5, with D uncertain. The V and J ends lost 5 bases and 6 bases respectively, with 17 bases between them. The CDR3 is 15 amino acids. CDR1 and CDR2 (germline): LNHDA, SQIVND (reference sequence). The CDR3 here is CASSRSISGRQPQHF. CDR3 in DNA: TGTGCCAGTAGTCGATCGATATCGGGTCGTCAGCCCCAGCATTTT.

The table lists this clone with a few counts. V gene TRBV4-2 combines with J gene TRBJ2-1; 9 nucleotides match TRBD2. The CDR3 is made up of 15 amino acids. V gave up 4 bases and J gave up 5 bases; unmatched junction bases: 6. Germline V gene data show CDR1 as LGHNA and CDR2 as YNFKEQ. The CDR3 is CASSPRLAEDNEQFF. CDR3 in DNA: TGTGCCAGCAGCCCTAGACTAGCGGAGGACAATGAGCAGTTCTTC.

This chain connects TRBV6-5 to TRBJ2-3; the D gene is possibly TRBD2 (5 bases). Trimming took 2 bases from V and 1 from J, leaving 10 bases between them. The CDR3 covers 15 residues. Germline loops: CDR1 MNHEY, CDR2 SVGAGI. The CDR3: CASSYEGRGTDTQYF. In nucleotides, the CDR3 is TGTGCCAGCAGTTACGAAGGGAGAGGCACAGATACGCAGTATTTT.

The chain couples TRBV7-8 to TRBJ2-1; 8 bases fit TRBD1. Trimming took 6 bases from V and 7 from J; bases not matched to a gene: 8. Germline loops: CDR1 SGHVS, CDR2 FQNEAQ. The CDR3 is 14 residues long. The CDR3 sequence is CASSRRTGKNEQFF. CDR3 bases: TGTGCCAGCAGTCGACGGACAGGGAAGAATGAGCAGTTCTTC.

V is TRBV5-1 and J is TRBJ1-1; D is uncertain. V lost 2 bases, J lost 1 base, and 12 bases lay in between. Germline V gives CDR1 SGHRS, CDR2 YFSETQ. The CDR3 is 15 amino acids. The CDR3 is CASSFQTPGNTEAFF. CDR3 nucleotides: TGCGCCAGCAGCTTCCAGACGCCGGGGAACACTGAAGCTTTCTTT.

The V and J genes are TRBV6-6 and TRBJ1-1, with D uncertain. The germline V gene has CDR1 MNHNY and CDR2 SVGAGI (reference sequence). There are 12 residues in the CDR3. Trimming took 6 bases from V and 5 from J, leaving 10 bases between them. The CDR3 protein is CASRVTGTEAFF. The CDR3 DNA reads TGTGCCAGCAGAGTAACCGGGACTGAAGCTTTCTTT.

The chain is built from TRBV29-1 and TRBJ2-7; 12 positions agree with TRBD2. The CDR3 spans 13 residues. The germline V gene has CDR1 SQVTM and CDR2 ANQGSEA. The ends lost 7 bases at V and 0 bases at J; junction bases unmatched: 1. CDR3 amino acids: CSGLAGDSYEQYF. DNA for the CDR3: TGCAGCGGACTAGCGGGGGACTCCTACGAGCAGTACTTC.

The rearrangement uses TRBV27 and TRBJ2-1; 10 bases match TRBD1. Germline V gene data show CDR1 as MNHEY and CDR2 as SMNVEV (reference sequence). The CDR3 runs 14 residues. V shed 1 base, J shed 8 bases, and the junction held 2 bases outside the gene matches. The CDR3 nucleotides are TGTGCCAGCAGTTTATTTGGGACAGGGGATGAGCAGTTCTTC. Translation: CASSLFGTGDEQFF.

The chain carries TRBV29-1 and TRBJ1-1, with TRBD1 as a possible D gene (5 bases). CDR3 size: 15 residues. Germline CDR1 and CDR2: SQVTM and ANQGSEA. V gave up 7 bases and J gave up 2 bases, with 20 bases separating them. CDR3 sequence reads: CSAFTRGGDNTEAFF. CDR3 DNA: TGCAGCGCTTTTACAAGGGGAGGGGATAACACTGAAGCTTTCTTT.

This clone appeared a single time. The V call is TRBV4-2, the J call TRBJ2-3; D gene unclear. Germline-derived CDR1 and CDR2 are LGHNA and YNFKEQ. CDR3 length: 21 amino acids. Deletions cut 0 bases from V and 2 bases from J, with 27 bases between. CDR3 sequence: CASSQDPRGSSLRWFTDTQYF. CDR3 bases: TGTGCCAGCAGCCAAGACCCCAGAGGATCCTCCCTGAGGTGGTTCACAGATACGCAGTATTTT.

Comments on this clone: Other nucleotide sequences from this sample produce the same CDR3. The rearrangement joins TRBV6-1 to TRBJ2-7; unclear D gene. Looked up from germline, CDR1 is MNHNS and CDR2 is SASEGT. The CDR3 extends over 13 amino acids. Trimming pared 0 bases from V and 2 bases from J, leaving 5 bases between. CDR3: CASSEAAAYEQYF. The CDR3 bases are TGTGCCAGCAGTGAAGCGGCGGCCTACGAGCAGTACTTC.

V and J are TRBV10-2 and TRBJ1-2, with D possibly TRBD1 on 6 matching bases. The length of the CDR3 is 14 residues. V was clipped by 6 bases and J by 0 bases, with 11 bases between them. The V gene's germline CDR1 is WSHSY and CDR2 SAAADI. CDR3 DNA sequence: TGCGCCAGCAGGGGCGCAGGGGCTAACTATGGCTACACCTTC. Its translation: CASRGAGANYGYTF.

The chain carries TRBV5-6 and TRBJ2-2; TRBD1 matches at 7 bases. The CDR3 consists of 16 residues. The germline gives CDR1 SGHDT, CDR2 YYEEEE. V lost 0 bases to trimming and J lost 1 base; unmatched junction nucleotides: 3. In nucleotides, the CDR3 is TGTGCCAGCAGCTTGGAATGGACAGGGAACACCGGGGAGCTGTTTTTT. Translation gives CASSLEWTGNTGELFF.

This clone was recorded once. This chain uses TRBV7-3 with TRBJ2-1; 10 bases line up with TRBD1. This CDR3 spans 16 amino acids. V shed 2 bases, J shed 9 bases, and the junction held 10 bases outside the gene matches. CDR1 and CDR2 from the germline V gene are SGHTA and FQGTGA. The CDR3 sequence is CASSLGRTGGGSEQFF. In DNA, the CDR3 is TGTGCCAGCAGCTTAGGCCGGACAGGGGGTGGCAGTGAGCAGTTCTTC.